Sequencing of this TCR beta chain was carried out in a study of shared T cell receptors in the human thymus. Germline-derived CDR1 and CDR2 are MNHEY and SMNVEV (reference sequence). The CDR3 loop spans 13 amino acids. V was cut by 1 base and J by 4 bases, with 4 bases left in between. Using immunoSEQ multiplex PCR, the repertoire was profiled, and TCRdb retains in-frame clones only, with some absent. The sample includes just under 550,000 clones, around 82% of them seen just once. The data were also submitted as part of a second study, on human thymus T cells. That work contributes: The donor group consisted of healthy Finnish infants who were having corrective surgery for congenital heart defects. Thymus tissue for the work was resected from patients undergoing corrective heart surgery. Thymic and blood repertoires seemed to show skewed V and J gene use. As related research reported, thymic repertoires overlapped highly among unrelated individuals.

The sequenced sample was thymocytes. The receptor's source is a boy younger than two with a congenital heart defect. The chain uses TRBV27 and TRBJ2-2, with D unresolved. The CDR3 DNA sequence: TGTGCCAGCAGTTTATTGAGCACCGGGGAGCTGTTTTTT. As protein: CASSLLSTGELFF.